This T cell receptor (beta chain) was identified in a study of T cell responses to AZD1222 COVID-19 vaccine. The ends were cut back, 1 base at V and 7 bases at J, with 13 bases in the middle. Per germline, CDR1 LGHDT and CDR2 YNNKEL (reference sequence). This CDR3 comprises 15 residues. Sequencing used immunoSEQ multiplex PCR; TCRdb keeps in-frame clones, though not all of them. The table lists tens of thousands of clones, roughly 80% of them singletons. Second-dose recipients at about 4 or about 12 weeks were treated as one pooled group. About this clone itself: Its antigen remains unidentified.

Broader study findings: Unmutated variant regions are reportedly targeted by nearly half of spike-specific TCRs. Sampled repertoires all dated from after the peak T cell response.

The V gene is TRBV3-1 (or the pseudogene TRBV3-2), the J gene TRBJ1-4, with D maybe TRBD1 (5 bases). The origin of this receptor is an adult who received the AZD1222 COVID-19 vaccine. Sequenced material: peripheral blood, taken 28 days after the second AZD1222 dose. This chain's CDR3 is CASSQVSGAGEKLFF. The CDR3 bases are TGTGCCAGCAGCCAAGTTTCCGGGGCGGGTGAAAAACTGTTTTTT.